This TCR beta chain was obtained from a study of T cell repertoires in cytomegalovirus infection. About the research overall: Both a matching HLA type and CMV infection were indicated by public TCR beta signatures. Broader study findings: Summed public TCR beta family frequency identified CMV carriers bearing the relevant HLA. Dominating the ex vivo response were TCR beta clonotypes that were CMV-specific and HLA-C-restricted.

This CDR3 comprises 17 residues. With 5 bases clipped from V and 1 base from J, the junction kept 11 bases outside the gene matches. CDR1 is SGHTA, CDR2 FQGNSA, per germline. A single record per CDR3 protein comes from TCRdb applying MiXCR to the reads. The sample shows roughly 230,000 distinct CDR3 sequences, roughly 22% of them seen only once. In this sample, this clonotype turned up a few times. As yet, its antigen is unknown. This clonotype originated in a human donor in good health (CMV status not recorded). Some clones in this sample may be carry-over from other donors' samples. The chain is built from TRBV7-2 and TRBJ2-1; 7 bases fit TRBD2. The sample comprised CD8+ T cells from PBMCs. The CDR3: CASSTRGGTSSYNEQFF. Here the CDR3 DNA reads TGTGCCAGCAGCACTAGGGGAGGGACTTCATCCTACAATGAGCAGTTCTTC.